This TCR beta chain was identified during a study of control samples from healthy donors and cancer patients. The table came from immunoSEQ multiplex PCR; TCRdb's copy has only in-frame clones and leaves some out. The sample lists about 220,000 clones, just under 95% seen once, with around 1.5% in the top ten. The CDR3 totals 15 residues. Germline V gene lookup returns CDR1 MNHEY and CDR2 SVGAGI. Trimming shortened V by 6 bases and J by 8 bases, and 22 bases separated the two germline ends. The TCR originated in a man aged 50-59 years in good health. The V call is TRBV6-5, the J call TRBJ1-2; D is ambiguous. Sequenced sample: blood. CDR3 sequence: CASSQQERPAGGYTF. CDR3 in DNA: TGTGCCAGCAGCCAGCAGGAGCGTCCCGCTGGCGGCTACACCTTC.